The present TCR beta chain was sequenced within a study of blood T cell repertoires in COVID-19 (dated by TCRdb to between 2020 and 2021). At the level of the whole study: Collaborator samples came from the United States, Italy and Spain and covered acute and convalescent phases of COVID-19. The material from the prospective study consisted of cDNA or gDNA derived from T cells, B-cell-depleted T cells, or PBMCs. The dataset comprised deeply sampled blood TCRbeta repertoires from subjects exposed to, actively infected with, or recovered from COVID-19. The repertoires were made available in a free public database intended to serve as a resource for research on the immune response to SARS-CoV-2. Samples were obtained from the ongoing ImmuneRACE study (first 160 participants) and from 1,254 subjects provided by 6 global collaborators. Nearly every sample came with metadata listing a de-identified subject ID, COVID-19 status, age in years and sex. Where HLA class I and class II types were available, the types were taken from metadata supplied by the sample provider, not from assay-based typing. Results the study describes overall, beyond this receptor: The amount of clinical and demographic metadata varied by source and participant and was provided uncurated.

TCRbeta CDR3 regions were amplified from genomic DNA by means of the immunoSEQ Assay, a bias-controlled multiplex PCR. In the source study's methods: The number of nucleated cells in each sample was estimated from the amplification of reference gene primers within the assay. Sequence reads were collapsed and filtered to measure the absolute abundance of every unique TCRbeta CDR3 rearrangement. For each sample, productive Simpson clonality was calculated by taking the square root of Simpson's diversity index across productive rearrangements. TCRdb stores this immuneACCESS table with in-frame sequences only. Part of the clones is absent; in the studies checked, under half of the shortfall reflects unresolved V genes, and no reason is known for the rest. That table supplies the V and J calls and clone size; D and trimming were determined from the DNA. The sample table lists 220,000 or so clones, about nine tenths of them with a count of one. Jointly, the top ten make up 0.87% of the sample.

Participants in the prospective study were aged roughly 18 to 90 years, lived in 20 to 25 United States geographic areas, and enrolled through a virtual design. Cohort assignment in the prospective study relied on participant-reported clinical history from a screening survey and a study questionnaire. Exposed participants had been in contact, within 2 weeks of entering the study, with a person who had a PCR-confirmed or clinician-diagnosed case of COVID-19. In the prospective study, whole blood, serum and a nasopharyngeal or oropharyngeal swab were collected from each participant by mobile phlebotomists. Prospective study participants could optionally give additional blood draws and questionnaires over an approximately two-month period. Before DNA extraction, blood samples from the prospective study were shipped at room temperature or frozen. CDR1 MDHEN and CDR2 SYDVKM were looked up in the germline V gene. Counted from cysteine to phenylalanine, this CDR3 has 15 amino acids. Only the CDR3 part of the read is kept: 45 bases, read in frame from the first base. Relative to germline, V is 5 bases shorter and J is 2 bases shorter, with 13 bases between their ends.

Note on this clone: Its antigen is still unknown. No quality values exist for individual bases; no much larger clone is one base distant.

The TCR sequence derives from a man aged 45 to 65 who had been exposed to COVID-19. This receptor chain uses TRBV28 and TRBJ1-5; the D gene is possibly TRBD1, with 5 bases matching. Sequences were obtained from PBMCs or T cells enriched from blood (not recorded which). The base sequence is TGTGCCAGCAGTCGTCAGGGCCGTGGCAATCAGCCCCAGCATTTT. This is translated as CASSRQGRGNQPQHF.